This T cell receptor beta chain was sequenced for a study of shared clonotypes between healthy human individuals. The wider study: Three CD4 naive, three CD4 memory, two CD8 naive and one CD8 memory plate were used per donor.

The CDR3 has 16 residues. From germline, CDR1 is SGHRS and CDR2 YFSETQ. Trimming pared 6 bases from V and 9 bases from J, leaving 22 bases between. Clones were read by immunoSEQ multiplex PCR, and TCRdb kept only the in-frame ones, dropping some. The sample lists about 1 million clones; about 75% were seen once. V and J are TRBV5-1 and TRBJ1-6; unclear D gene. The TCR sequence derives from a man between 18 and 29 years old in good health. Sequenced material: memory CD4+ T cells sorted from blood. Specified subset: CD45RA-negative fraction. CDR3 in amino acids: CASNLGSRSQISPLHF. The CDR3 nucleotides are TGCGCCAGCAACCTTGGAAGTAGGTCCCAGATTTCACCCCTCCACTTT.